This T cell receptor (beta chain) came from a study of technical replicates of blood from a few donors. Profiling relied on immunoSEQ multiplex PCR, and the TCRdb table lists in-frame clones only, not all of them. The table includes 79,000 or so clones, about 91% detected once. Germline V gives CDR1 MNHEY, CDR2 SMNVEV (reference sequence). The junction had 9 bases not matched to a gene; V was cut back by 6 bases and J by 5 bases. The CDR3 runs to 14 residues. V is TRBV27 and J is TRBJ2-7, with 8 positions matching TRBD2. The TCR was taken from a human donor in good health. Material: T cells isolated from PBMCs. In DNA, the CDR3 is TGTGCCAGCAGAAAAGCGGGAGTCTTAAACGAGCAGTACTTC. This encodes CASRKAGVLNEQYF.